This entry lists 26 T cell receptor beta chains sequenced from one sample in a study of blood T cell repertoires in COVID-19. The repertoire was sequenced with immunoSEQ multiplex PCR; TCRdb's copy has only in-frame clones and lacks some. The sample lists over 250,000 clones, roughly 85% seen once, with about an eighth in the top ten. Sequencing input: peripheral blood. The receptors originated from a human donor in a cohort sampled during active COVID-19.

The rearrangement links TRBV30 to TRBJ2-2; 9 bases agree with TRBD2. Trimming cost V 3 bases and J 6 bases; bases outside gene matches: 8. This CDR3 contains 15 residues. Germline V gene sequence: CDR1 GTSNPN, CDR2 SVGIG (reference sequence). The CDR3 protein is CAWRRISGSPGELFF. The CDR3 DNA is TGTGCCTGGAGAAGGATTAGCGGGAGCCCCGGGGAGCTGTTTTTT.

The chain has TRBV6-6 and TRBJ1-4; no reliable D call. V was clipped by 8 bases and J by 4 bases, with 8 bases between them. Germline lookup yields CDR1 MNHNY and CDR2 SVGAGI (reference sequence). This CDR3 region has 12 residues. This chain's CDR3 is CASWRGNEKLFF. The CDR3 DNA reads as TGTGCCAGCTGGCGGGGTAATGAAAAACTGTTTTTT.

This sequence joins TRBV19 and TRBJ2-2; D is unresolved. The germline V gene has CDR1 LNHDA and CDR2 SQIVND (reference sequence). The ends were cut back, 5 bases at V and 1 base at J, with 8 bases in the middle. The CDR3 runs to 14 residues. CDR3 nucleotides: TGTGCCAGTAGTGGCACTATGAACACCGGGGAGCTGTTTTTT. This encodes CASSGTMNTGELFF.

The chain couples TRBV12-5 to TRBJ2-2; D is unclear. Germline CDR1 reads LGHNT; CDR2 reads FRNRAP. Trimming pared 2 bases from V and 2 bases from J, leaving 6 bases between. CDR3 length: 14 residues. The CDR3 here is CASGLFPNTGELFF. CDR3 bases: TGTGCTAGTGGTTTGTTCCCAAACACCGGGGAGCTGTTTTTT.

The gene calls are TRBV7-2 and TRBJ2-1; 11 nucleotides match TRBD2. The germline V gene has CDR1 SGHTA and CDR2 FQGNSA. With 5 bases clipped from V and 3 bases from J, the junction kept 6 bases outside the gene matches. The CDR3 runs 16 residues. CDR3 nucleotides: TGTGCCAGCAGCGTCCCTACTAGCGGGGGCTACAATGAGCAGTTCTTC. Its protein is CASSVPTSGGYNEQFF.

The sample holds one count of this clone. CDR3 residues: CASTPSGDYGYTF. The CDR3 DNA reads as TGTGCCAGCACCCCCTCGGGTGACTATGGCTACACCTTC. The chain carries TRBV6-6 and TRBJ1-2, with unresolved D. The V gene's germline CDR1 is MNHNY and CDR2 SVGAGI (reference sequence). This CDR3 is built from 13 residues. V lost 7 bases and J lost 3, with 12 bases in between.

V gene TRBV3-1 (or the pseudogene TRBV3-2) combines with J gene TRBJ2-4; the D gene is possibly TRBD1 (5 bases). Germline V gene sequence: CDR1 LGHDT, CDR2 YNNKEL (reference sequence). V lost 2 bases and J lost 6, with 8 bases in between. CDR3 length: 13 amino acids. In DNA, the CDR3 is TGTGCCAGCAGCCAAACAGGAGTAAACATTCAGTACTTC. Translation: CASSQTGVNIQYF.

V gene TRBV19 combines with J gene TRBJ2-2, with a possible D match to TRBD1 (6 bases). Between the trimmed V and J ends, which lost 2 bases and 5 bases, there was a span of 12 bases. The CDR3 contains 15 residues. The germline gives CDR1 LNHDA, CDR2 SQIVND (reference sequence). The CDR3 loop reads CASSISQGSTGELFF. For the CDR3, the DNA is TGTGCCAGTAGTATAAGTCAGGGGAGTACCGGGGAGCTGTTTTTT. Complete variable domain (other parts from reference TRBV19 and TRBJ2-2): DGGITQSPKYLFRKEGQNVTLSCEQNLNHDAMYWYRQDPGQGLRLIYYSQIVNDFQKGDIAEGYSVSREKKESFPLTVTSAQKNPTAFYLCASSISQGSTGELFFGEGSRLTVL.

The chain employs TRBV28 and TRBJ2-7, with D perhaps TRBD1 (6 bases). Trimming left V 2 bases short and J 6 bases short, with 14 bases between. The CDR3 sequence is 14 residues long. Germline lookup yields CDR1 MDHEN and CDR2 SYDVKM. The CDR3 sequence: CASSLGSGVGEQYF. The CDR3 bases are TGTGCCAGCAGTTTAGGGTCAGGGGTTGGCGAGCAGTACTTC.

This clone has ten or more counts. The genes are TRBV5-1 and TRBJ2-1; 10 nucleotides agree with TRBD2. The germline V gene has CDR1 SGHRS and CDR2 YFSETQ. Trimming at V came to 3 bases and at J to 4 bases, leaving 10 bases not matched to a gene. The CDR3 is made up of 17 amino acids. The CDR3 loop reads CASSYGLAAASYNEQFF. The DNA for the CDR3 is TGCGCCAGCAGCTACGGACTAGCGGCGGCGTCATACAATGAGCAGTTCTTC.

V gene TRBV6-4 combines with J gene TRBJ2-3; D might be TRBD1 (6 bases). V shed 2 bases and J shed 0 bases, with 24 bases lying between them. From germline, CDR1 is MRHNA and CDR2 SNTAGT. This CDR3 is 20 amino acids long. The CDR3 DNA sequence: TGTGCCAGCAGTGACCGGGACACACGATACCTAGGAACAAGCACAGATACGCAGTATTTT. It encodes CASSDRDTRYLGTSTDTQYF.

J is TRBJ2-1 and V is TRBV4-3, with D possibly being TRBD2 (5 bases). Deletions cut 0 bases from V and 12 bases from J, with 18 bases between. Germline CDR1 LGHNA, CDR2 YSLEER. The CDR3 consists of 15 residues. CDR3 protein: CASSQDRSQRKPQFF. CDR3 sequence (DNA): TGCGCCAGCAGCCAAGATCGTTCCCAGCGGAAACCGCAGTTCTTC.

V and J are TRBV18 and TRBJ2-3; D might be TRBD1 (6 bases). The V end lost 2 bases, the J end lost 0 bases, and 18 bases lay between the germline ends. The germline CDR1 and CDR2 sequences are KGHSH and LQKENI. The CDR3 is made up of 18 amino acids. Here the CDR3 DNA reads TGTGCCAGCTCACCATTTCGGGACATCCTCTCTAGCACAGATACGCAGTATTTT. This gives the protein CASSPFRDILSSTDTQYF.

Written as DNA, the CDR3 is TGTGCCAGCTCACCACAGCCCTCGTCCCTAGCGGGAGGTGAGCAGTTCTTC. Protein product: CASSPQPSSLAGGEQFF. The V gene is TRBV18, the J gene TRBJ2-1; TRBD2 agrees at 11 bases. V lost 1 base, J lost 9 bases, and 11 bases stayed unmatched. The CDR3 is made up of 17 amino acids. Germline V CDR1 and CDR2: KGHSH, LQKENI.

Worth noting for this clone: Compared with germline, one end of the junction differs, possibly owing to a read error. The rearrangement links TRBV24-1 to TRBJ2-1; 12 nucleotides match TRBD2. This CDR3 has 17 residues. CDR1 and CDR2 (germline): KGHDR, SFDVKD. CDR3 sequence reads: CATSDARLAGGYSEQFF. CDR3 DNA: TGTGCCACCAGTGACGCCAGGCTAGCGGGAGGGTACAGTGAGCAGTTCTTC.

This chain links TRBV27 with TRBJ1-4, with D uncertain. Trimming stripped 1 base from V and 10 bases from J, with 10 bases between. The CDR3 runs 13 residues. Per germline, CDR1 MNHEY and CDR2 SMNVEV (reference sequence). The chain's CDR3 is CASSLFGSGKLFF. In nucleotides, the CDR3 is TGTGCCAGCAGTTTATTCGGGTCCGGAAAACTGTTTTTT.

The V gene is TRBV27, the J gene TRBJ2-1; maybe TRBD2 (5 bases). Germline V gene sequence: CDR1 MNHEY, CDR2 SMNVEV (reference sequence). V gave up 7 bases and J gave up 11 bases, with 12 bases separating them. CDR3 length: 11 amino acids. The CDR3 DNA follows: TGTGCCAGCACCTACGGGGTCAAGCAGTTCTTC. Translating it yields CASTYGVKQFF.

The chain is built from TRBV5-6 and TRBJ1-4; 8 nucleotides align to TRBD1. Germline V gives CDR1 SGHDT, CDR2 YYEEEE. The CDR3 sequence is 16 residues long. Unmatched junction bases numbered 13, after V lost 4 bases and J lost 8 bases. The CDR3 coding sequence is TGTGCCAGCAGCCTGACGCAGGGGGCGAATAGGGAAAAACTGTTTTTT. Translation gives CASSLTQGANREKLFF.

V and J are TRBV11-2 and TRBJ2-7; 11 nucleotides align to TRBD1. This CDR3 has 16 residues. Germline V gene lookup returns CDR1 SGHAT and CDR2 FQNNGV. Trimming took 2 bases from V and 0 from J; bases not matched to a gene: 3. CDR3 loop: CASSLTDRGPSYEQYF. CDR3 in DNA: TGTGCCAGCAGCTTAACGGACAGGGGGCCCTCCTACGAGCAGTACTTC.

The chain joins TRBV29-1 to TRBJ2-1; D is unresolved. This CDR3 spans 10 amino acids. V lost 7 bases and J lost 9, with 10 bases in between. The germline gives CDR1 SQVTM, CDR2 ANQGSEA. CDR3: CSGGVGEQFF. CDR3 coding DNA: TGCAGCGGCGGAGTCGGTGAGCAGTTCTTC.

V gene TRBV6-5 combines with J gene TRBJ2-3; 10 nucleotides align to TRBD1. Trimming removed 6 bases from V and 7 bases from J; junction bases left unmatched: 7. The CDR3 contains 14 residues. Germline CDR1 and CDR2: MNHEY and SVGAGI. The CDR3 DNA is TGTGCCAGCAGGGGGACAGGGGCTGGGAATACGCAGTATTTT. It yields the protein CASRGTGAGNTQYF.

The V gene is TRBV4-3, the J gene TRBJ2-2; no clear D gene. V was shortened by 1 base and J by 3 bases, with 9 bases between the two germline ends. The CDR3 covers 15 residues. The germline gives CDR1 LGHNA, CDR2 YSLEER. CDR3 amino acids: CASSQGASYTGELFF. In DNA form, the CDR3 reads TGCGCCAGCAGCCAAGGGGCCAGCTACACCGGGGAGCTGTTTTTT.

V and J are TRBV4-3 and TRBJ2-1; 8 bases map to TRBD2. V lost 5 bases to trimming and J lost 5 bases; unmatched junction nucleotides: 14. CDR3 length: 17 amino acids. Per germline, CDR1 LGHNA and CDR2 YSLEER. The CDR3 sequence: CASSKIAGSPINNEQFF. In DNA, the CDR3 is TGCGCCAGCAGCAAAATAGCGGGATCGCCTATTAACAATGAGCAGTTCTTC.

The table lists this clone with a count of one. The chain joins TRBV15 to TRBJ2-2; D gene ambiguous. Trimming removed 1 base at V and 0 bases at J, with 6 bases between. Germline loops: CDR1 LNHNV, CDR2 YYDKDF (reference sequence). CDR3 size: 15 residues. The CDR3 reads CATSRAQANTGELFF. The CDR3 DNA sequence: TGTGCCACCAGCAGAGCCCAGGCGAACACCGGGGAGCTGTTTTTT. The variable domain in full, completed from reference TRBV15 and TRBJ2-2, reads DAMVIQNPRYQVTQFGKPVTLSCSQTLNHNVMYWYQQKSSQAPKLLFHYYDKDFNNEADTPDNFQSRRPNTSFCFLDIRSPGLGDTAMYLCATSRAQANTGELFFGEGSRLTVL.

The genes are TRBV6-6 and TRBJ1-1; TRBD1 might be the D (6 bases). Trimming shortened V by 2 bases and J by 3 bases, and 13 bases separated the two germline ends. CDR1 is MNHNY and CDR2 is SVGAGI in the germline V gene (reference sequence). This CDR3 has 15 residues. In nucleotides, the CDR3 is TGTGCCAGCAGTTACGGGGGACAAGGGGACACTGAAGCTTTCTTT. Translated, it gives CASSYGGQGDTEAFF.

The V gene is TRBV7-8, the J gene TRBJ2-5; 13 bases align to TRBD2. Looked up from germline, CDR1 is SGHVS and CDR2 is FQNEAQ. Trimming removed 3 bases from V and 5 bases from J; junction bases left unmatched: 6. The CDR3 is 16 residues long. CDR3 loop: CASSFGLAGVWETQYF. CDR3 bases: TGTGCCAGCAGCTTTGGACTAGCGGGAGTGTGGGAGACCCAGTACTTC.